The entry below describes one T cell receptor beta chain. Per the original data handling: Amplification with reference gene primers provided the estimates of nucleated cell counts. Using immunoSEQ multiplex PCR, the repertoire was profiled, and TCRdb retains in-frame clones only, with some absent. The DNA was the basis for D and trimming; V, J and clone size are from that table. This sample has about 110,000 clones, with approximately 86% found just once. These data belong to a study of blood T cell repertoires in COVID-19. The overall study: The United States, Italy and Spain provided the acute and convalescent COVID-19 samples. PBMCs, B-cell-depleted T cells, or T cells provided the cDNA or gDNA that made up the material.

Trimming removed 3 bases at V and 1 base at J, with 9 bases between. Germline assignment: CDR1 SEHNR and CDR2 FQNEAQ (reference sequence). The CDR3 has 14 residues. The chain combines TRBV7-9 with TRBJ1-2; D is possibly TRBD1 (6 bases). What was sequenced was peripheral blood. The TCR sequence derives from a man aged 40-49 years with acute or convalescent COVID-19. CDR3 sequence: CASSFPGVNYGYTF. The CDR3 bases are TGTGCCAGCAGCTTCCCAGGGGTTAACTATGGCTACACCTTC. The entire variable domain, with the rest obtained from reference TRBV7-9 and TRBJ1-2, is as follows: DTGVSQNPRHKITKRGQNVTFRCDPISEHNRLYWYRQTLGQGPEFLTYFQNEAQLEKSRLLSDRFSAERPKGSFSTLEIQRTEQGDSAMYLCASSFPGVNYGYTFGSGTRLTVV.